This entry is about one T cell receptor (beta chain). Its cognate antigen is unknown. The data belong to a study of persistence of HIV-infected CD4 T cells. Findings and caveats of the study: Degenerate expanded CDR3beta sequences were enriched among CMV- and Gag-responding cells.

Cells were stimulated nonspecifically with anti-CD3/anti-CD28 magnetic beads. CD4+ T cells upregulating both CD40 ligand and CD69 were sorted as responding cells. The immunoSEQ assay was version 4, run in survey mode. The table came from immunoSEQ multiplex PCR; TCRdb's copy has only in-frame clones and leaves some out. The sample yields about 45,000 clones, around 89% seen once. Per the germline V gene, CDR1 is MNHEY and CDR2 is SMNVEV (reference sequence). The CDR3 totals 12 residues. Between the trimmed V and J ends, which lost 4 bases and 4 bases, there was a span of 8 bases. This chain connects TRBV27 to TRBJ2-7; no reliable D call. This receptor was obtained from an adult woman with HIV who was CMV-seropositive. The sequenced sample was CD4+ T cells sorted from PBMCs after roughly 18-hour stimulation, obtained from a patient who received antiretroviral therapy. The DNA for the CDR3 is TGTGCCAGCAGTTCCTCTCGTTACGAGCAGTACTTC. Its protein product is CASSSSRYEQYF.